A selection of T cell receptor beta chains follows, all from one sample in a study of blood T cell repertoires in COVID-19. The protocol was immunoSEQ multiplex PCR, while the TCRdb copy is restricted to in-frame clones and leaves out a portion. The repertoire includes 300,000 or so clones, 85% to 90% of them detected once, and 10% sits in the top ten. Sequencing was carried out using PBMCs or T cells enriched from blood (not recorded which). The origin of the receptors is a woman aged 18-35 years who had recovered from COVID-19. CDR3s include the opening cysteine and the closing phenylalanine or tryptophan. Fields, in order: clone size, D gene, J gene, V gene, CDR3 protein, CDR3 DNA. The D gene is left open where the match is weak. For some rows the clone size is stated as once, few or many, or as a class when expanded; others skip it.

NA	TRBD2	TRBJ2-2	TRBV9	CASSVALDDDSGRAPGELFF	TGTGCCAGCAGCGTAGCTTTGGACGATGATAGCGGGAGGGCCCCCGGGGAGCTGTTTTTT
NA	NA	TRBJ1-3	TRBV5-1	CASSMDSSSGNTIYF	TGCGCCAGCAGCATGGACAGCTCCTCTGGAAACACCATATATTTT
NA	TRBD2	TRBJ2-1	TRBV5-4	CASRTPGLAGAEQFF	TGTGCCAGCAGAACTCCGGGACTAGCGGGAGCTGAGCAGTTCTTC
few	NA	TRBJ2-7	TRBV10-1	CASSVRETVAYEQYF	TGCGCCAGCAGTGTTCGGGAGACAGTGGCCTACGAGCAGTACTTC
NA	NA	TRBJ1-4	TRBV3-1/TRBV3-2	CASSAGSGGEKLFF	TGTGCCAGCAGCGCCGGGTCCGGGGGTGAAAAACTGTTTTTT
NA	TRBD2	TRBJ2-7	TRBV7-2	CASSLDGGSSYEQYF	TGTGCCAGCAGCTTGGACGGGGGGTCGTCCTACGAGCAGTACTTC
NA	TRBD1	TRBJ1-3	TRBV3-1/TRBV3-2	CASSPGTGNGNTIYF	TGTGCCAGCAGCCCTGGGACAGGGAACGGAAACACCATATATTTT
NA	NA	TRBJ1-2	TRBV30	CAWSVARASYGYTF	TGTGCCTGGAGTGTTGCCAGGGCTAGCTATGGCTACACCTTC
NA	TRBD1	TRBJ1-1	TRBV29-1	CSGLTGTEAFF	TGCAGCGGTCTGACAGGGACTGAAGCTTTCTTT
few	NA	TRBJ1-2	TRBV28	CASKDPGRAYGYTF	TGTGCCAGCAAAGACCCTGGGCGGGCCTATGGCTACACCTTC
NA	NA	TRBJ2-7	TRBV5-5	CASSWGHGPSYEQYF	TGTGCCAGCAGCTGGGGACACGGTCCATCCTACGAGCAGTACTTC
NA	TRBD1	TRBJ1-2	TRBV4-1	CATGQGADGYTF	TGCGCCACCGGACAGGGGGCGGATGGCTACACCTTC
NA	TRBD1	TRBJ1-5	TRBV4-1	CASSQHVDRGQQPQHF	TGCGCCAGCAGCCAACATGTCGACAGGGGGCAACAGCCCCAGCATTTT
NA	TRBD2	TRBJ2-3	TRBV7-9	CASSFPGGTDTQYF	TGTGCCAGCAGCTTCCCGGGGGGGACAGATACGCAGTATTTT
NA	NA	TRBJ1-3	TRBV7-6	CASSLVAFGPAGNTIYF	TGTGCCAGCAGCTTAGTAGCGTTCGGGCCAGCGGGAAACACCATATATTTT
NA	NA	TRBJ1-1	TRBV9	CASSVTSMNTEAFF	TGTGCCAGCAGCGTAACGAGCATGAACACTGAAGCTTTCTTT
few	TRBD2	TRBJ2-1	TRBV11-2	CASSFLGLAVYNEQFF	TGTGCCAGCAGCTTCCTCGGACTAGCGGTATACAATGAGCAGTTCTTC
once	NA	TRBJ2-6	TRBV30	CASYKDYPSGANVLTF	TGTGCCTCTTATAAAGACTACCCCTCTGGGGCCAACGTCCTGACTTTC
NA	NA	TRBJ1-1	TRBV6-5	CATRMENTEAFF	TGTGCCACGAGGATGGAGAACACTGAAGCTTTCTTT
NA	TRBD1	TRBJ1-4	TRBV18	CASSPPRDSVNEKLFF	TGTGCCAGCTCACCACCGAGGGACAGCGTTAATGAAAAACTGTTTTTT
NA	NA	TRBJ1-1	TRBV28	CASYPPALF	TGTGCCAGCTATCCACCCGCGCTTTTT
NA	NA	TRBJ2-7	TRBV5-1	CASSSSRASSYEQYF	TGCGCCAGCAGCTCCAGCAGGGCTAGCTCCTACGAGCAGTACTTC
few	TRBD1	TRBJ1-5	TRBV3-1/TRBV3-2	CASSRGDRGSNQPQHF	TGTGCCAGCAGCCGAGGGGACAGGGGAAGCAATCAGCCCCAGCATTTT
NA	NA	TRBJ2-3	TRBV3-1/TRBV3-2	CASSQEGRSTDTQYF	TGTGCCAGCAGCCAAGAGGGCAGGAGCACAGATACGCAGTATTTT
NA	TRBD1	TRBJ2-3	TRBV25-1	CASRDSYTDTQYF	TGTGCCAGCCGGGACAGCTACACAGATACGCAGTATTTT
few	TRBD1	TRBJ1-3	TRBV10-3	CAITGGPGNTIYF	TGTGCCATCACAGGGGGCCCTGGAAACACCATATATTTT
NA	TRBD1	TRBJ2-7	TRBV18	CASSPGQGSEEQYF	TGTGCCAGCTCACCGGGACAGGGGTCGGAAGAGCAGTACTTC